Below are 2 T cell receptor beta chains sequenced from a single sample in a study of beta chain features in type 1 diabetes. The entirety of the isolated RNA underwent reverse transcription, so expressed TCRB transcripts were sequenced. Profiled with immunoSEQ multiplex PCR; TCRdb holds only in-frame clones, not every one. The table lists 300,000 to 350,000 clones, about 20% of them singletons. Source material: naive CD4+ T cells from blood. The origin of the receptors is a woman aged 18-35 years in good health.

This chain joins TRBV27 and TRBJ2-5; 7 positions match TRBD2. The CDR3 extends over 12 amino acids. Looked up from germline, CDR1 is MNHEY and CDR2 is SMNVEV (reference sequence). V trimming: 8 bases; J trimming: 3 bases; junction bases outside the gene matches: 3. As DNA, the CDR3 is TGTGCCAGCCGGGCGGGGGAAGAGACCCAGTACTTC. Translated, it gives CASRAGEETQYF.

This clone was detected a few times. The chain joins TRBV9 to TRBJ1-1; TRBD1 might be the D (6 bases). V lost 4 bases and J 2 bases, leaving 12 bases between the germline ends. The CDR3 extends over 14 amino acids. The germline gives CDR1 SGDLS, CDR2 YYNGEE. The CDR3 region is CASSPHRANTEAFF. In DNA, the CDR3 is TGTGCCAGCAGCCCGCACAGGGCCAACACTGAAGCTTTCTTT.